The 5 T cell receptor beta chains in this list originate from one sample, sequenced in a study of CD8 T cells in Susac syndrome. RNA was extracted with the RNeasy kit, and a quantity of roughly 0.5 to 1 ug was reverse transcribed using random hexamers. In TCRdb, the immunoSEQ multiplex PCR reads were re-called with MiXCR into one record per CDR3 protein. The table includes about 430,000 distinct CDR3 sequences, approximately 85% detected once. The material sequenced was CD8+ T cells from PBMCs. These receptors were collected from a human donor with multiple sclerosis.

The chain combines TRBV3-1 with TRBJ1-4; no reliable D call. V was trimmed by 3 bases and J by 0 bases, leaving 5 bases between them. The CDR3 length is 14 residues. In germline, CDR1 is LGHDT, CDR2 YNNKEL (reference sequence). The CDR3 region has the DNA TGTGCCAGCAGCCAGGGTGCAACTAATGAAAAACTGTTTTTT. Encoded protein: CASSQGATNEKLFF.

This clonotype was seen a handful of times. The CDR3 spells CASSFLARDTQYF. CDR3 nucleotides: TGTGCCAGCAGTTTCTTAGCGAGAGATACGCAGTATTTT. The rearrangement uses TRBV27 and TRBJ2-3, with D possibly TRBD2 on 5 matching bases. Looked up from germline, CDR1 is MNHEY and CDR2 is SMNVEV (reference sequence). The CDR3 runs 13 residues. Trimming removed 3 bases from V and 5 bases from J, with 9 bases in between.

On this clonotype itself: A read error may produce the germline difference seen at one junction end. The genes are TRBV4-1 and TRBJ1-1; D ambiguous. Per the germline V gene, CDR1 is MGHRA and CDR2 is YSYEKL. The CDR3 loop spans 14 amino acids. CDR3 in DNA: TGCGCCAGCAGCCAACATGAGGTGAACACTGGAGCTTTCTTT. Its protein is CASSQHEVNTGAFF.

This rearrangement joins TRBV5-1 to TRBJ1-2; the D is unclear. Germline V gene lookup returns CDR1 SGHRS and CDR2 YFSETQ. The V end lost 1 base, the J end lost 6 bases, and 4 bases lay between the germline ends. This CDR3 region has 11 residues. The CDR3 loop reads CASSLKDGYTF. CDR3 DNA sequence: TGCGCCAGCAGCTTGAAAGATGGCTACACCTTC.

V is TRBV11-2 and J is TRBJ1-4, with D uncertain. In germline, CDR1 is SGHAT, CDR2 FQNNGV. The CDR3 covers 13 residues. V lost 1 base to trimming and J lost 12 bases, with 12 bases between them. The CDR3 reads CASSLVPQIELFF. The CDR3 nucleotides are TGTGCCAGCAGCTTAGTCCCCCAGATTGAACTGTTTTTT.